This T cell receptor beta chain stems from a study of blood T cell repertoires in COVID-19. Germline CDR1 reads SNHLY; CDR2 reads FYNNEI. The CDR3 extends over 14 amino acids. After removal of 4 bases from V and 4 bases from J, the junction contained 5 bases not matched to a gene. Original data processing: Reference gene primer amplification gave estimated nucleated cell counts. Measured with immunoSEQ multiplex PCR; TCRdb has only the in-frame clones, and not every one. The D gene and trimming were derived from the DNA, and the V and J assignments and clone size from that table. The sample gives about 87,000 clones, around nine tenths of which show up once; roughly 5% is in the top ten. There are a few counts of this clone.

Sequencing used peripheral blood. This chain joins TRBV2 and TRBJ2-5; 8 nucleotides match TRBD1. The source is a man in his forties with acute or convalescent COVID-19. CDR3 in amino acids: CASSVGDRSETQYF. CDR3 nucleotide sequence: TGTGCCAGCAGTGTTGGGGACAGGTCAGAGACCCAGTACTTC.